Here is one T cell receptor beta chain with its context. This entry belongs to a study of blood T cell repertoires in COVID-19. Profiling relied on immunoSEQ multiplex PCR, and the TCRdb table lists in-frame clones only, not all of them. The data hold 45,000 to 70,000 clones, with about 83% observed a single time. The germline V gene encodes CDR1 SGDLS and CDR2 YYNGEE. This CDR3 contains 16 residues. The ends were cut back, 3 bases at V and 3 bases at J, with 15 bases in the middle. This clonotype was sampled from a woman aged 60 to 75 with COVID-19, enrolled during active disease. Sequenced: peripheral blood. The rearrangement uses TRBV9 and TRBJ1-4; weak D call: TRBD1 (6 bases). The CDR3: CASSASTGFANEKLFF. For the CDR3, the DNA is TGTGCCAGCAGCGCAAGCACAGGGTTTGCTAATGAAAAACTGTTTTTT.